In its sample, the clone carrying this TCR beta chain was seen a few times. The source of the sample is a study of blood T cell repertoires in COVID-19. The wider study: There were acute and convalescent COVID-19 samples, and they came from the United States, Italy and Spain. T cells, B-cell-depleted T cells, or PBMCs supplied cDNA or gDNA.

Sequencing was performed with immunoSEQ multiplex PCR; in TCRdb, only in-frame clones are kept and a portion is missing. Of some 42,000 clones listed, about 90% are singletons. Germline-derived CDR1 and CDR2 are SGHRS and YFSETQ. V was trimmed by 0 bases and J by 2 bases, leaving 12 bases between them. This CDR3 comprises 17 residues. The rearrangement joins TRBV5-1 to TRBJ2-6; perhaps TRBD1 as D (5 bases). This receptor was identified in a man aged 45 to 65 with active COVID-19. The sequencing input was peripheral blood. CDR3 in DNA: TGCGCCAGCAGCTTGGGGGGCTTGTGGGCTGGGGCCAACGTCCTGACTTTC. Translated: CASSLGGLWAGANVLTF.